This record covers a single TCR beta chain. The antigen is not known. The CDR3 consists of 14 residues. Germline V lookup: CDR1 MDHEN, CDR2 SYDVKM. V lost 7 bases and J 2 bases, leaving 15 bases between the germline ends. The data were obtained in a study of shared clonotypes between healthy human individuals. In the study overall: The donor pool was made up of two women and three men aged 18 to 49.

Measured with immunoSEQ multiplex PCR; TCRdb has only the in-frame clones, and not every one. The profile shows 2 million to 3 million clones, roughly 93% of them singletons. Overall study findings and caveats: Compared with memory subsets, naive subsets generally had larger estimated richness.

The sequence was collected from a man aged 18 to 30 in good health. Some clones in this sample may be carry-over from other donors' samples. The chain joins TRBV28 to TRBJ2-7, with D perhaps TRBD2 (6 bases). Sequencing used naive CD4+ T cells from PBMCs. Subset defined: CD45RA+ positively selected. The CDR3 nucleotides are TGTGCCAGCATCGACGGGACTCCCCCCTACGAGCAGTACTTC. Amino acid sequence: CASIDGTPPYEQYF.